A single sample gave rise to the 29 T cell receptor beta chains below, sequenced in a study of blood T cells in healthy people across ages. Then a second PCR, running about 6 to 11 cycles, was carried out with a sample-barcoded 5' primer and a J-beta primer mix. MiXCR was run by TCRdb on the 5' RACE reads, yielding one entry per CDR3 protein. The sample consists of fewer than 800,000 distinct CDR3 sequences, 20% to 25% of them appearing once. Sample: blood. The receptors were gathered from a man between 65 and 80 years old in good health.

V is TRBV27 and J is TRBJ1-4, with D possibly TRBD1 on 5 matching bases. The CDR3 is 16 residues long. Between the trimmed V and J ends, which lost 1 base and 5 bases, there was a span of 14 bases. Germline V CDR1 and CDR2: MNHEY, SMNVEV (reference sequence). The CDR3 region has the DNA TGTGCCAGCAGTTTATACCGGACGGGGGGGAATGAAAAACTGTTTTTT. Its protein product is CASSLYRTGGNEKLFF.

CDR3 DNA: TGCAGCGGGGGGACAGACTATGGCTACACCTTC. Translation gives CSGGTDYGYTF. The chain employs TRBV29-1 and TRBJ1-2, with TRBD1 matching over 7 bases. The CDR3 extends over 11 amino acids. V was clipped by 7 bases and J by 3 bases; unmatched bases: 2. The germline gives CDR1 SQVTM, CDR2 ANQGSEA.

The sample holds a few counts of this clonotype. The chain joins TRBV10-3 to TRBJ1-3; 12 bases are shared with TRBD1. Looked up from germline, CDR1 is ENHRY and CDR2 is SYGVKD. The trim removed 8 bases at V and 4 bases at J, leaving 6 bases unmatched. CDR3 size: 15 residues. CDR3 loop: CAIAGTGGPGNTIYF. The CDR3 bases are TGTGCCATCGCCGGGACAGGGGGCCCAGGAAACACCATATATTTT.

The chain combines TRBV6-5 with TRBJ1-2; D is unclear. This CDR3 is built from 14 residues. V dropped 4 bases and J dropped 1 base, with 10 bases sitting between them. Germline CDR1 is MNHEY and CDR2 is SVGAGI. This CDR3 is CASSFRGINYGYTF. The DNA of the CDR3 is TGTGCCAGCAGTTTTCGGGGAATTAACTATGGCTACACCTTC.

This clonotype was detected a few times. V usage is TRBV2 and J usage is TRBJ2-2; 9 bases are a match to TRBD2. This CDR3 is 16 amino acids long. Trimming removed 0 bases from V and 7 bases from J; junction bases left unmatched: 6. From germline, CDR1 is SNHLY and CDR2 FYNNEI. The CDR3 here is CASSEAGSGRGGELFF. The CDR3 DNA reads as TGTGCCAGCAGTGAAGCCGGTAGCGGGAGAGGCGGGGAGCTGTTTTTT.

The chain carries TRBV2 and TRBJ1-2; 10 nucleotides match TRBD1. The CDR3 sequence is 13 residues long. Per the germline V gene, CDR1 is SNHLY and CDR2 is FYNNEI. V lost 5 bases to trimming and J lost 6 bases; unmatched junction nucleotides: 3. The CDR3, as DNA: TGTGCCAGCAGTTTCGACAGGGGGCATGGCTACACCTTC. It is translated as CASSFDRGHGYTF.

The V call is TRBV6-5, the J call TRBJ1-4; D not certain. Germline V lookup: CDR1 MNHEY, CDR2 SVGAGI. The CDR3 covers 15 residues. Deletions cut 1 base from V and 8 bases from J, with 14 bases between. CDR3 protein: CASSYLQGPGEKLFF. DNA for the CDR3: TGTGCCAGCAGTTACTTACAAGGCCCGGGGGAAAAACTGTTTTTT.

This clonotype was detected only a few times. The chain has TRBV14 and TRBJ2-5; TRBD2 agrees at 9 bases. Trimming removed 3 bases from V and 2 bases from J; junction bases left unmatched: 13. The CDR3 extends over 18 amino acids. Germline V gene data show CDR1 as SGHDN and CDR2 as FVKESK. The CDR3 DNA sequence: TGTGCCAGCAGCCAGAATTTAGCGGGAGCGGGTCATCAAGAGACCCAGTACTTC. Protein: CASSQNLAGAGHQETQYF.

This clonotype came up once. The CDR3 reads CASSRIQGAKNIQYF. For the CDR3, the DNA is TGTGCCAGCAGCCGAATACAGGGGGCCAAAAACATTCAGTACTTC. This rearrangement joins TRBV6-5 to TRBJ2-4, with TRBD1 matching 7 bases. There are 15 residues in the CDR3. CDR1 and CDR2 (germline): MNHEY, SVGAGI. With 6 bases clipped from V and 1 base from J, the junction kept 6 bases outside the gene matches.

The J gene is TRBJ2-5, the V gene TRBV9, with TRBD2 matching over 8 bases. V lost 4 bases and J lost 9; bases outside the gene matches: 14. CDR3 length: 15 residues. The germline gives CDR1 SGDLS, CDR2 YYNGEE. For the CDR3, the DNA is TGTGCCAGCAGCACCGGGGGAAGCGGGAGTGAGGCCCAGTACTTC. The encoded protein is CASSTGGSGSEAQYF.

This clonotype has just a few counts. V and J are TRBV7-2 and TRBJ2-7; 8 nucleotides align to TRBD2. This CDR3 is built from 15 residues. V lost 4 bases to trimming and J lost 2 bases; unmatched junction nucleotides: 7. Germline CDR1 reads SGHTA; CDR2 reads FQGNSA. Here the CDR3 DNA reads TGTGCCAGCAGCTCCCCGACTAGCGCCCCCTACGAGCAGTACTTC. Translated: CASSSPTSAPYEQYF.

This clonotype was seen a few times. The CDR3 loop is CASVTSGRPNRETQYF. The CDR3 DNA is TGTGCCAGCGTGACTAGCGGGAGGCCAAATCGGGAGACCCAGTACTTC. The V gene is TRBV7-2, the J gene TRBJ2-5; 13 bases map to TRBD2. From germline, CDR1 is SGHTA and CDR2 FQGNSA. The CDR3 consists of 16 residues. V shed 8 bases and J 5 bases; nucleotides not matched to a gene: 11.

This clonotype was picked up a small number of times. The chain employs TRBV29-1 and TRBJ2-5, with D perhaps matching TRBD2 (6 bases). The closer fit of TRBJ2-7 to the DNA end suggests the J call may be wrong. CDR3 length: 11 residues. CDR1 is SQVTM and CDR2 is ANQGSEA in the germline V gene. The CDR3 nucleotides are TGCAGCGTTGTGGGGGGCTACGAGCAGTACTTC. Translated: CSVVGGYEQYF.

This clonotype was seen a few times. The V gene is TRBV29-1, the J gene TRBJ2-2; 8 positions match TRBD1. Per the germline V gene, CDR1 is SQVTM and CDR2 is ANQGSEA. This CDR3 spans 14 amino acids. V lost 6 bases to trimming and J lost 4 bases; unmatched junction nucleotides: 7. This CDR3 reads CSVTGGKATGELFF. In nucleotides, the CDR3 is TGCAGCGTCACAGGGGGGAAAGCCACCGGGGAGCTGTTTTTT.

This clonotype was recorded at least ten times. The chain uses TRBV4-1 and TRBJ2-6; D gene unclear. CDR1 and CDR2 from the germline V gene are MGHRA and YSYEKL. With 1 base removed from V and 0 bases from J, the gap between germline ends came to 16 bases. CDR3 length equals 19 residues. CDR3 amino acids: CASSQGSTRMSSGANVLTF. CDR3 nucleotide sequence: TGCGCCAGCAGCCAAGGGTCGACAAGGATGAGCTCTGGGGCCAACGTCCTGACTTTC.

Note on this clonotype: The junction departs from germline at one end; a sequencing error may be responsible. CDR3 residues: CASTQGGYGYTF. The DNA of the CDR3 is TGTGCCAGCACCCAAGGCGGGTATGGCTACACCTTC. This chain joins TRBV3-1 and TRBJ1-2, with unresolved D. This CDR3 has 12 amino acids. Germline CDR1 LGHDT, CDR2 YNNKEL (reference sequence).

The rearrangement uses TRBV27 and TRBJ1-5; D is unclear. Trimming left V 0 bases short and J 2 bases short, with 5 bases between. This CDR3 region has 14 residues. From germline, CDR1 is MNHEY and CDR2 SMNVEV (reference sequence). The CDR3 here is CASSLSVGNQPQHF. CDR3 sequence (DNA): TGTGCCAGCAGTTTATCGGTGGGCAATCAGCCCCAGCATTTT.

This clonotype occurred a few times. The chain has TRBV4-1 and TRBJ2-5; D unclear. Germline CDR1 reads MGHRA; CDR2 reads YSYEKL. CDR3 length: 15 amino acids. The germline V and J ends were trimmed by 0 bases and 2 bases, with 10 bases remaining between them. CDR3 nucleotide sequence: TGCGCCAGCAGCCAAGATCTCGGACCACAAGAGACCCAGTACTTC. This encodes CASSQDLGPQETQYF.

V usage is TRBV12-3 or TRBV12-4 and J usage is TRBJ2-1, with 7 bases that match TRBD2. V gave up 10 bases and J gave up 8 bases; unmatched junction bases: 11. This CDR3 has 13 residues. The CDR3 here is CATKIRGRDEQFF. The CDR3 DNA reads as TGTGCCACCAAAATTCGGGGGAGGGATGAGCAGTTCTTC.

CDR3 in amino acids: CASSSGSRTYEQYF. The CDR3 region has the DNA TGTGCCAGCAGCTCTGGCAGCCGGACCTACGAGCAGTACTTC. V and J are TRBV7-9 and TRBJ2-7; D uncertain. V was trimmed by 4 bases and J by 2 bases, leaving 12 bases between them. There are 14 residues in the CDR3. The germline V gene has CDR1 SEHNR and CDR2 FQNEAQ (reference sequence).

This clonotype showed up just a few times. The chain has TRBV6-2 or TRBV6-3 and TRBJ1-4; D ambiguous. Germline V CDR1 and CDR2: MNHEY, SVGEGT. This CDR3 comprises 13 residues. V lost 6 bases and J 10 bases, leaving 15 bases between the germline ends. In DNA form, the CDR3 reads TGTGCCAGCAGAACTGGACCGGGCGGAAAACTGTTTTTT. It yields the protein CASRTGPGGKLFF.

The genes are TRBV5-5 and TRBJ2-1, with D perhaps matching TRBD2 (5 bases). V was cut by 0 bases and J by 6 bases, with 13 bases left in between. Germline CDR1 is SGHKS and CDR2 is YYEKEE (reference sequence). The CDR3 has 15 residues. Here the CDR3 reads CASSLVSRTSNEQFF. CDR3 nucleotide sequence: TGTGCCAGCAGCTTGGTTTCCAGGACTTCCAATGAGCAGTTCTTC.

V and J are TRBV14 and TRBJ2-5; D gene unclear. The V end lost 1 base, the J end lost 4 bases, and 16 bases lay between the germline ends. The V gene's germline CDR1 is SGHDN and CDR2 FVKESK. The CDR3 covers 16 residues. CDR3 coding DNA: TGTGCCAGCAGCCAAGTGGTCAATATGATCGGAGAGACCCAGTACTTC. Translating it yields CASSQVVNMIGETQYF.

This clonotype was recorded a few times. The rearrangement joins TRBV9 to TRBJ2-5; 9 bases align to TRBD2. With the DNA end fitting TRBJ2-1 better, the J assignment may be wrong. From germline, CDR1 is SGDLS and CDR2 YYNGEE. The CDR3 has 16 amino acids. The CDR3 nucleotides are TGTGCCAGCAGCGTAGATCCTAGCGGGAACTACAATGAGCAGTTCTTC. It encodes CASSVDPSGNYNEQFF.

This clonotype was seen more than once but under ten times. The genes are TRBV20-1 and TRBJ2-5; TRBD1 matches at 9 bases. Germline values: CDR1 DFQATT, CDR2 SNEGSKA (reference sequence). V trimming: 5 bases; J trimming: 7 bases; junction bases outside the gene matches: 2. This CDR3 spans 11 amino acids. CDR3 nucleotides: TGCAGTGCTCCGGACAGGGGGACCCAGTACTTC. It translates to CSAPDRGTQYF.

This clonotype was seen ten or more times. The chain has TRBV20-1 and TRBJ2-5; unclear D gene. The CDR3 is 15 residues long. The ends were cut back, 0 bases at V and 3 bases at J, with 14 bases in the middle. CDR1 and CDR2 (germline): DFQATT, SNEGSKA (reference sequence). The CDR3, as DNA: TGCAGTGCTAGAGATCGGGCGCAGTCAAAAGAGACCCAGTACTTC. Amino acid sequence: CSARDRAQSKETQYF.

CDR3 sequence: CSVAGTSGTLYEQYF. In DNA, the CDR3 is TGCAGCGTCGCCGGGACTAGCGGGACCCTCTACGAGCAGTACTTC. The J gene is TRBJ2-5, the V gene TRBV29-1, with 13 bases fitting TRBD2. Matching the DNA end better, TRBJ2-7 makes the J call doubtful. This CDR3 is 15 amino acids long. From germline, CDR1 is SQVTM and CDR2 ANQGSEA.

J is TRBJ1-4 and V is TRBV25-1; maybe TRBD1 (6 bases). Deletions cut 4 bases from V and 3 bases from J, with 12 bases between. Germline values: CDR1 MGHDK, CDR2 SYGVNS. The CDR3 sequence is 15 residues long. The CDR3 coding sequence is TGTGCCAGCAGTGTTCGGACAGTCTCTAATGAAAAACTGTTTTTT. Translated, it gives CASSVRTVSNEKLFF.

The rearrangement links TRBV7-6 to TRBJ1-2, with D possibly TRBD1 on 6 matching bases. Trimming cost V 2 bases and J 0 bases, with 10 bases left between them. The CDR3 is 15 residues long. CDR1 is SGHVS, CDR2 FNYEAQ, per germline. CDR3: CASSLQQGPNYGYTF. The CDR3 region has the DNA TGTGCCAGCAGCTTACAGCAGGGGCCTAACTATGGCTACACCTTC.